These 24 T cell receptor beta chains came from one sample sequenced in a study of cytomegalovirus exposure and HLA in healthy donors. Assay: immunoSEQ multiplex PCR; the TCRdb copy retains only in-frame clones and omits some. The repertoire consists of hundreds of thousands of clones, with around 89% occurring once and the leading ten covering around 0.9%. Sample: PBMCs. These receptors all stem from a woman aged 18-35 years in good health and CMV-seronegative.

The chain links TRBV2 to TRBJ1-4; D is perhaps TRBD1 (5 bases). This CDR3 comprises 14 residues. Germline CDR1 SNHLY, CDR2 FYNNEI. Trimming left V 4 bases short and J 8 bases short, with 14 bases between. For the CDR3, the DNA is TGTGCCAGCAGTGGAACCGCGGGGCGGGAAAAACTGTTTTTT. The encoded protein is CASSGTAGREKLFF.

The chain's CDR3 is CASSPRTSGVYEQYF. CDR3 bases: TGTGCCAGCAGCCCACGGACTAGCGGGGTCTACGAGCAGTACTTC. The chain recombines TRBV9 with TRBJ2-7, with 12 bases that match TRBD2. This CDR3 comprises 15 residues. The trim removed 4 bases at V and 3 bases at J, leaving 5 bases unmatched. The V gene's germline CDR1 is SGDLS and CDR2 YYNGEE.

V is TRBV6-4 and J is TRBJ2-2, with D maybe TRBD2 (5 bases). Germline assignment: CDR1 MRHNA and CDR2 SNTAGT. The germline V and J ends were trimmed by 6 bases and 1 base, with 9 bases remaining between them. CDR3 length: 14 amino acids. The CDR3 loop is CASSKGLNTGELFF. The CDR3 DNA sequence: TGTGCCAGCAGCAAAGGACTGAACACCGGGGAGCTGTTTTTT.

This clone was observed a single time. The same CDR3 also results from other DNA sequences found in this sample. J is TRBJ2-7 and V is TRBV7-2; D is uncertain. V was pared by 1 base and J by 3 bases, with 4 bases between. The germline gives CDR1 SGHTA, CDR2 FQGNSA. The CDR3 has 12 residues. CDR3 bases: TGTGCCAGCAGCTTAGACTACTACGAGCAGTACTTC. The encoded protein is CASSLDYYEQYF.

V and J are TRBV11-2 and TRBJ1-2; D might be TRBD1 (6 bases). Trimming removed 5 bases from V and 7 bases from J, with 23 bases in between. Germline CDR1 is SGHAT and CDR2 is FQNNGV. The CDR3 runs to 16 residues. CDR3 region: CASSPFRAGVRGGYTF. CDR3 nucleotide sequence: TGTGCCAGCAGCCCCTTCCGTGCAGGGGTGCGTGGTGGCTACACCTTC.

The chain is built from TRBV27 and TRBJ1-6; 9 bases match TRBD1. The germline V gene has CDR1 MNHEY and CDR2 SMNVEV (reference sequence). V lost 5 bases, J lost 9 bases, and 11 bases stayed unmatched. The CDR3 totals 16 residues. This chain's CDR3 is CASSPKPGQGVSPLHF. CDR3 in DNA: TGTGCCAGCAGTCCTAAACCGGGACAGGGTGTTTCACCCCTCCACTTT.

The CDR3 coding sequence is TGTGCCAGTGATCCGCCAACAGGGAATTCACCCCTCCACTTT. Protein product: CASDPPTGNSPLHF. V and J are TRBV19 and TRBJ1-6; tentatively, D is TRBD1 (6 bases). The germline V gene has CDR1 LNHDA and CDR2 SQIVND (reference sequence). Trimming removed 8 bases at V and 7 bases at J, with 15 bases between. CDR3 size: 14 residues. Using reference TRBV19 and TRBJ1-6 for the parts outside the CDR3, the full variable domain is DGGITQSPKYLFRKEGQNVTLSCEQNLNHDAMYWYRQDPGQGLRLIYYSQIVNDFQKGDIAEGYSVSREKKESFPLTVTSAQKNPTAFYLCASDPPTGNSPLHFGNGTRLTVT.

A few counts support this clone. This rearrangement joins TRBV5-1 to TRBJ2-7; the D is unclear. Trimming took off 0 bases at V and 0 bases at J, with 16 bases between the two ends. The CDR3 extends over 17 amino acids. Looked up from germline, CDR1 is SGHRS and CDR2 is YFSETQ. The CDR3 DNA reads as TGCGCCAGCAGCTTGGCCGCTGGCAGGTTAAGCTCCTACGAGCAGTACTTC. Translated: CASSLAAGRLSSYEQYF. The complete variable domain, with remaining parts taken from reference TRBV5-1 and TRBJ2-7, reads KAGVTQTPRYLIKTRGQQVTLSCSPISGHRSVSWYQQTPGQGLQFLFEYFSETQRNKGNFPGRFSGRQFSNSRSEMNVSTLELGDSALYLCASSLAAGRLSSYEQYFGPGTRLTVT.

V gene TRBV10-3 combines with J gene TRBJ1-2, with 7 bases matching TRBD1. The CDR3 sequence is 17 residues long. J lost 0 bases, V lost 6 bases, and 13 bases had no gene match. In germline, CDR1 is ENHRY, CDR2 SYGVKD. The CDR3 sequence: CAISGIPDRDSNYGYTF. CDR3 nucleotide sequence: TGTGCCATCAGCGGGATCCCTGACAGGGACTCTAACTATGGCTACACCTTC.

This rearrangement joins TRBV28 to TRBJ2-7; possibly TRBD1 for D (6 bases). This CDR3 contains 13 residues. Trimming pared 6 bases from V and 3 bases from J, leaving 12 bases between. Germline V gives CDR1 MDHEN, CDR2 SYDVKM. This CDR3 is CASRPGVGYEQYF. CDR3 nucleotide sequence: TGTGCCAGCAGGCCAGGGGTTGGCTACGAGCAGTACTTC. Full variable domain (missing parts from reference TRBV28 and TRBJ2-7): DVKVTQSSRYLVKRTGEKVFLECVQDMDHENMFWYRQDPGLGLRLIYFSYDVKMKEKGDIPEGYSVSREKKERFSLILESASTNQTSMYLCASRPGVGYEQYFGPGTRLTVT.

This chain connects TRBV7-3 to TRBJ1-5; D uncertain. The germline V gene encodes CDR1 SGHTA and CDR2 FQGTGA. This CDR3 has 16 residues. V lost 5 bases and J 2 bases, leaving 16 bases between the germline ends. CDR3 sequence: CASSASGERGNQPQHF. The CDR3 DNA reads TGTGCCAGCAGCGCCTCTGGGGAGAGGGGCAATCAGCCCCAGCATTTT. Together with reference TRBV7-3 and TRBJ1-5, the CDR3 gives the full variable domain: GAGVSQTPSNKVTEKGKYVELRCDPISGHTALYWYRQSLGQGPEFLIYFQGTGAADDSGLPNDRFFAVRPEGSVSTLKIQRTERGDSAVYLCASSASGERGNQPQHFGDGTRLSIL.

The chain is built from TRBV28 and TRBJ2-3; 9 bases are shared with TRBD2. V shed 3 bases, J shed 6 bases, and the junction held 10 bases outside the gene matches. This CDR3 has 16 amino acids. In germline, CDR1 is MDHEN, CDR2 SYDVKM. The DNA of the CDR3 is TGTGCCAGCAGTTTCCTCGGCGGGAGGGCCGAGGATACGCAGTATTTT. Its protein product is CASSFLGGRAEDTQYF.

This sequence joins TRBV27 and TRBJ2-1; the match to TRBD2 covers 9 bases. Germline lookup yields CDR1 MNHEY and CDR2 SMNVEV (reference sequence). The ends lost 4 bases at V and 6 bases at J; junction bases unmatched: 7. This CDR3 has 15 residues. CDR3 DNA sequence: TGTGCCAGCAGTTCCCCACGGCGGGAGGGCAATGAGCAGTTCTTC. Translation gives CASSSPRREGNEQFF.

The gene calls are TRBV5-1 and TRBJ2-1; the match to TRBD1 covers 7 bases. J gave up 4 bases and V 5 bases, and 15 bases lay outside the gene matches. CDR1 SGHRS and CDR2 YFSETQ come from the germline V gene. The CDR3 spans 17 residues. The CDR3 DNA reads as TGCGCCAGCAGAATGGGCACAAGGGGACAGTCTTACAATGAGCAGTTCTTC. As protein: CASRMGTRGQSYNEQFF.

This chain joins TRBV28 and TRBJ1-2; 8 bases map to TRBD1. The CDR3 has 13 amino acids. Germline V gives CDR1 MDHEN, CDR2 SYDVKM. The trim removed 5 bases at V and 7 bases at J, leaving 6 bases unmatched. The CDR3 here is CASSPPDRAGYTF. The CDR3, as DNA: TGTGCCAGCAGTCCCCCGGACAGGGCTGGCTACACCTTC.

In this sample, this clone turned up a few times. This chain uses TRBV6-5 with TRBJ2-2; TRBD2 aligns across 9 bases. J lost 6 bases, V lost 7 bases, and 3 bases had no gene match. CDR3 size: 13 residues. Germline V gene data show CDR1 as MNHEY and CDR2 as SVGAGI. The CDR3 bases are TGTGCCAGCACAGGACTAGCGTCCGGGGAGCTGTTTTTT. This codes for CASTGLASGELFF.

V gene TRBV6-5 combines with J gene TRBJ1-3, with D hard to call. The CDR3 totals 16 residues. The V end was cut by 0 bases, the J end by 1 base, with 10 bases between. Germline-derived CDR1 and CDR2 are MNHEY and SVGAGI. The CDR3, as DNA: TGTGCCAGCAGTTACTCGGCCGCGGGGTCTGGAAACACCATATATTTT. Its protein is CASSYSAAGSGNTIYF.

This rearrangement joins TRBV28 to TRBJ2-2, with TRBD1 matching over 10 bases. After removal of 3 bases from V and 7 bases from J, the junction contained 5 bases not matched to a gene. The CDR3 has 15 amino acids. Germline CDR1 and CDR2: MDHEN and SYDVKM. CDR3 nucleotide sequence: TGTGCCAGCAGTTTGAGGTGGACAGGGGGCGGGGAGCTGTTTTTT. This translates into CASSLRWTGGGELFF.

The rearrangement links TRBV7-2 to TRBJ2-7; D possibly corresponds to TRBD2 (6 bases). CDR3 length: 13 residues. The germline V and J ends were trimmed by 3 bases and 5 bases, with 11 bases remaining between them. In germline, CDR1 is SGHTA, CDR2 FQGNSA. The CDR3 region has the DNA TGTGCCAGCAGCTTCCTAGCGTCGAACGAGCAGTACTTC. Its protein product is CASSFLASNEQYF. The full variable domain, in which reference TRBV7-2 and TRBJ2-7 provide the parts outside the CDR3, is GAGVSQSPSNKVTEKGKDVELRCDPISGHTALYWYRQSLGQGLEFLIYFQGNSAPDKSGLPSDRFSAERTGGSVSTLTIQRTQQEDSAVYLCASSFLASNEQYFGPGTRLTVT.

The CDR3 is CASSRLAGVSNEQFF. The DNA of the CDR3 is TGCGCCAGCAGCCGACTAGCGGGAGTGAGCAATGAGCAGTTCTTC. The V call is TRBV4-1, the J call TRBJ2-1; 12 bases fit TRBD2. The CDR3 runs 15 residues. J lost 6 bases, V lost 4 bases, and 4 bases had no gene match. The germline CDR1 and CDR2 sequences are MGHRA and YSYEKL.

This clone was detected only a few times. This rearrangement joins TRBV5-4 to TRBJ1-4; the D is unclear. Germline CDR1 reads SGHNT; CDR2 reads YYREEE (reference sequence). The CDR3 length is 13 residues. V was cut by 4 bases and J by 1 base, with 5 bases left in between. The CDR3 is CASSRGTNEKLFF. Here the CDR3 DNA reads TGTGCCAGCAGCCGAGGAACTAATGAAAAACTGTTTTTT.

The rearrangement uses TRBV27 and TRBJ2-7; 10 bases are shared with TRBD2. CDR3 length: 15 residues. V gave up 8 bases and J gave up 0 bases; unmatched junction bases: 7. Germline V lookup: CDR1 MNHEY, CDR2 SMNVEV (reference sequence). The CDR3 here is CASRGLAVSSYEQYF. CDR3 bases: TGTGCCAGCCGCGGACTAGCGGTTAGCTCCTACGAGCAGTACTTC.

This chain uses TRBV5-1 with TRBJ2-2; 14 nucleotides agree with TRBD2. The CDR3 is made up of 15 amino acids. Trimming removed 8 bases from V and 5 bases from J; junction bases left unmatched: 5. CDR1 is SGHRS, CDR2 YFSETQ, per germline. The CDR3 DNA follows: TGCGCCAGTAGGGGACTAGCGGGAGATACCGGGGAGCTGTTTTTT. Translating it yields CASRGLAGDTGELFF.

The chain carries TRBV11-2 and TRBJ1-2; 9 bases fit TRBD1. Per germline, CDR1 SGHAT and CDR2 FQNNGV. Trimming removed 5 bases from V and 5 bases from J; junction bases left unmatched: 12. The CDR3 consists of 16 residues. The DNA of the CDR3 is TGTGCCAGCAGCCCAGACCTACCGGGACAGGGATATGGCTACACCTTC. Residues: CASSPDLPGQGYGYTF.